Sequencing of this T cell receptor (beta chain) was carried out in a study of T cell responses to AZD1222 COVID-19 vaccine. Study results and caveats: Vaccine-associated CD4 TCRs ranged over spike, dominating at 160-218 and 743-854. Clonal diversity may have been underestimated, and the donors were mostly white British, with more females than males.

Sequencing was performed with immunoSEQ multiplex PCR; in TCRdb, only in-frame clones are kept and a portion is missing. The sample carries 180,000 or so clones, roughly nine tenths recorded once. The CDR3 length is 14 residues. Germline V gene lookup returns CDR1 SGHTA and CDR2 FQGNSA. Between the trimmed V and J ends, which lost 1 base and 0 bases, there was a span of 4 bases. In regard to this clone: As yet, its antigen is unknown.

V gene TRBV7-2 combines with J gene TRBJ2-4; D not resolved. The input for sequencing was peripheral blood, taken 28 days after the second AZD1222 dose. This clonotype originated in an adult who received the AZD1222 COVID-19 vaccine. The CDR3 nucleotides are TGTGCCAGCAGCTTAGAAATAGCCAAAAACATTCAGTACTTC. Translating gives CASSLEIAKNIQYF.